Presented here are 24 T cell receptor beta chains from one specimen sequenced in a study of cytomegalovirus exposure and HLA in healthy donors (dated 2017 in TCRdb). The library was generated by the immunoSEQ multiplex PCR assay. This is the immuneACCESS table as TCRdb keeps it, with only in-frame sequences that have V and J called. A part of the clones is gone; compared with another copy, unresolved V genes explain less than half, and the rest is unexplained. This sample comprises about 190,000 clones, more than 80% of them detected only once. The top ten clonotypes cover around 7% of the sample. Sequences were obtained from PBMCs. The receptors were gathered from a man aged 18 to 29 in good health and CMV-seropositive.

The rearrangement links TRBV27 to TRBJ2-3; tentatively, D is TRBD2 (5 bases). Germline V gene sequence: CDR1 MNHEY, CDR2 SMNVEV (reference sequence). The V end lost 7 bases, the J end lost 6 bases, and 11 bases lay between the germline ends. The length of the CDR3 is 12 residues. CDR3 coding DNA: TGTGCCAGCACCTCCGGAGGCGATACGCAGTATTTT. Its protein product is CASTSGGDTQYF.

The sample holds one count of this clone. The V gene is TRBV19, the J gene TRBJ1-5; D gene uncertain. This CDR3 region has 13 residues. The germline V gene has CDR1 LNHDA and CDR2 SQIVND (reference sequence). The V and J ends lost 5 bases and 5 bases respectively, with 10 bases between them. CDR3 DNA sequence: TGTGCCAGTAGTCTGGGAGCCGATCAGCCCCAGCATTTT. Amino acid sequence: CASSLGADQPQHF.

This chain uses TRBV30 with TRBJ2-1, with a tentative D call TRBD2 (6 bases). CDR1 and CDR2 from the germline V gene are GTSNPN and SVGIG (reference sequence). This CDR3 spans 16 amino acids. Trimming took 3 bases from V and 5 from J, leaving 20 bases between them. The CDR3 region has the DNA TGTGCCTGGAGCTGGGGCGGGATAATCTCGAACAATGAGCAGTTCTTC. Residues: CAWSWGGIISNNEQFF.

The chain links TRBV7-8 to TRBJ2-3; maybe TRBD2 (5 bases). The CDR3 contains 14 residues. Germline assignment: CDR1 SGHVS and CDR2 FQNEAQ. Between the trimmed V and J ends, which lost 3 bases and 2 bases, there was a span of 9 bases. The CDR3 protein is CASSFEGVTDTQYF. The CDR3 DNA is TGTGCCAGCAGCTTTGAGGGTGTCACAGATACGCAGTATTTT.

CDR3 coding DNA: TGCGCCAGCAGCCCGCCGGGGGACCCATATGGCTACACCTTC. Translated: CASSPPGDPYGYTF. V is TRBV5-1 and J is TRBJ1-2; possibly TRBD1 for D (5 bases). The CDR3 covers 14 residues. From germline, CDR1 is SGHRS and CDR2 YFSETQ. The germline V and J ends were trimmed by 4 bases and 5 bases, with 15 bases remaining between them.

The chain recombines TRBV7-9 with TRBJ1-5; perhaps TRBD1 as D (6 bases). Per the germline V gene, CDR1 is SEHNR and CDR2 is FQNEAQ (reference sequence). CDR3 length: 15 residues. Trimming left V 4 bases short and J 3 bases short, with 13 bases between. CDR3 nucleotides: TGTGCCAGCAGCTCAACGACAGGATTCAATCAGCCCCAGCATTTT. Protein: CASSSTTGFNQPQHF.

V and J are TRBV5-1 and TRBJ2-6, with 10 positions matching TRBD1. The V gene end was trimmed by 2 bases and the J gene end by 2 bases; junction bases not matched to a gene: 7. The CDR3 is 18 residues long. The germline CDR1 and CDR2 sequences are SGHRS and YFSETQ. The CDR3 region is CASSLPTGGATGANVLTF. The DNA for the CDR3 is TGCGCCAGCAGCTTACCGACAGGGGGCGCGACTGGGGCCAACGTCCTGACTTTC.

The chain links TRBV29-1 to TRBJ2-1; TRBD1 agrees at 7 bases. The CDR3 length is 13 residues. The germline V gene encodes CDR1 SQVTM and CDR2 ANQGSEA. The V gene end was trimmed by 5 bases and the J gene end by 7 bases; junction bases not matched to a gene: 8. The CDR3, as DNA: TGCAGCGTTTTAGGGGGCGCGGAAAATGAGCAGTTCTTC. Translating gives CSVLGGAENEQFF.

V is TRBV28 and J is TRBJ1-2; 11 bases map to TRBD1. Germline V gene lookup returns CDR1 MDHEN and CDR2 SYDVKM. The CDR3 is made up of 13 amino acids. V lost 7 bases to trimming and J lost 8 bases; unmatched junction nucleotides: 6. CDR3 nucleotides: TGTGCCAGCACGTGGGACAGGGGGGGAGGCTACACCTTC. It encodes CASTWDRGGGYTF.

This clone has just a few counts. CDR3 nucleotides: TGTGCCAGCAGTTTATCATCCCAGGGCTCCTACTATGGCTACACCTTC. Translated, it gives CASSLSSQGSYYGYTF. V gene TRBV27 combines with J gene TRBJ1-2; maybe TRBD1 (5 bases). This CDR3 comprises 16 residues. Deletions cut 0 bases from V and 3 bases from J, with 14 bases between. Germline V gene sequence: CDR1 MNHEY, CDR2 SMNVEV (reference sequence).

This sequence joins TRBV29-1 and TRBJ2-3; 12 nucleotides line up with TRBD2. The CDR3 is 13 amino acids. The V segment lost 7 bases and the J segment 4 bases; nucleotides outside the gene matches: 3. The germline CDR1 and CDR2 sequences are SQVTM and ANQGSEA. Here the CDR3 DNA reads TGCAGCGGGGCTAGCGGGAGGGCAGATACGCAGTATTTT. Translation gives CSGASGRADTQYF.

The chain joins TRBV27 to TRBJ1-2; no clear D. The CDR3 sequence is 14 residues long. V was pared by 5 bases and J by 4 bases, with 14 bases between. The germline V gene has CDR1 MNHEY and CDR2 SMNVEV (reference sequence). CDR3 DNA sequence: TGTGCCAGCAGTCCGCCAGGCGCGGGCTATGGCTACACCTTC. Amino acid sequence: CASSPPGAGYGYTF.

The chain employs TRBV7-9 and TRBJ1-5; D is unclear. This CDR3 comprises 14 residues. Germline V CDR1 and CDR2: SEHNR, FQNEAQ (reference sequence). V lost 3 bases, J lost 3 bases, and 9 bases lay in between. This CDR3 is CASSFAGYNQPQHF. CDR3 coding DNA: TGTGCCAGCAGCTTCGCCGGGTACAATCAGCCCCAGCATTTT.

The chain employs TRBV5-1 and TRBJ2-7; D is possibly TRBD1 (6 bases). The CDR3 is 14 amino acids. Germline V gene sequence: CDR1 SGHRS, CDR2 YFSETQ. Between the trimmed V and J ends, which lost 0 bases and 3 bases, there was a span of 10 bases. CDR3 nucleotide sequence: TGCGCCAGCAGCTTGGACAGGGCCGACTACGAGCAGTACTTC. Amino acids: CASSLDRADYEQYF.

This sequence joins TRBV28 and TRBJ1-4; tentative D call: TRBD1 (5 bases). V was clipped by 7 bases and J by 2 bases, with 11 bases between them. This CDR3 has 14 residues. The germline V gene encodes CDR1 MDHEN and CDR2 SYDVKM. The CDR3 nucleotides are TGTGCCAGCAATAACAGGAATACTAATGAAAAACTGTTTTTT. Translating it yields CASNNRNTNEKLFF.

The chain has TRBV7-8 and TRBJ2-1; 8 positions match TRBD2. Trimming removed 4 bases from V and 4 bases from J; junction bases left unmatched: 6. CDR1 SGHVS and CDR2 FQNEAQ come from the germline V gene. The CDR3 has 15 amino acids. CDR3 region: CASSSGGSKYNEQFF. CDR3 DNA sequence: TGTGCCAGCAGCTCGGGGGGGAGTAAGTACAATGAGCAGTTCTTC.

This chain links TRBV27 with TRBJ1-2; D is undetermined. The CDR3 spans 10 residues. V was clipped by 8 bases and J by 9 bases, with 10 bases between them. Germline CDR1 and CDR2: MNHEY and SMNVEV (reference sequence). The CDR3 protein is CASPWESYTF. The CDR3 DNA follows: TGTGCCAGCCCTTGGGAGAGCTACACCTTC.

The V gene is TRBV19, the J gene TRBJ2-4, with TRBD1 matching over 10 bases. The V segment lost 1 base and the J segment 6 bases; nucleotides outside the gene matches: 3. Per the germline V gene, CDR1 is LNHDA and CDR2 is SQIVND (reference sequence). The CDR3 is made up of 15 amino acids. The CDR3 is CASSIAGTGVNIQYF. DNA for the CDR3: TGTGCCAGTAGTATAGCGGGGACAGGGGTAAACATTCAGTACTTC.

V gene TRBV5-4 combines with J gene TRBJ2-5; maybe TRBD2 (6 bases). This CDR3 spans 13 amino acids. V lost 8 bases to trimming and J lost 4 bases, with 15 bases between them. Per the germline V gene, CDR1 is SGHNT and CDR2 is YYREEE (reference sequence). This CDR3 is CASRRESGETQYF. In DNA form, the CDR3 reads TGTGCCAGTCGGCGGGAATCCGGAGAGACCCAGTACTTC.

This clone was picked up one time. This chain uses TRBV2 with TRBJ2-3, with 10 bases that match TRBD2. The CDR3 spans 17 residues. CDR1 and CDR2 (germline): SNHLY, FYNNEI. The V and J ends lost 6 bases and 2 bases, in that order; junction bases with no gene match: 11. The DNA of the CDR3 is TGTGCCAGCAGCCTACGGAGACTAGCGGGCCTCACAGATACGCAGTATTTT. Protein sequence: CASSLRRLAGLTDTQYF.

The chain employs TRBV9 and TRBJ2-2, with 8 bases fitting TRBD2. V lost 5 bases and J lost 12; bases outside the gene matches: 6. Germline CDR1 and CDR2: SGDLS and YYNGEE. The CDR3 has 12 residues. CDR3 amino acids: CASSRLASKLFF. CDR3 in DNA: TGTGCCAGCAGTCGACTAGCGTCGAAGCTGTTTTTT.

This rearrangement joins TRBV30 to TRBJ2-1, with TRBD2 matching over 8 bases. The ends lost 1 base at V and 4 bases at J; junction bases unmatched: 9. The V gene's germline CDR1 is GTSNPN and CDR2 SVGIG (reference sequence). The CDR3 loop spans 16 amino acids. The CDR3 sequence: CAWSGGNSGVYNEQFF. The DNA of the CDR3 is TGTGCCTGGAGTGGTGGGAATAGCGGGGTTTACAATGAGCAGTTCTTC.

The chain joins TRBV4-3 to TRBJ1-4; TRBD1 aligns across 8 bases. CDR1 and CDR2 (germline): LGHNA, YSLEER. J lost 3 bases, V lost 0 bases, and 6 bases had no gene match. The CDR3 has 17 amino acids. The CDR3 coding sequence is TGCGCCAGCAGCCAAGACGGGCAGGGGGCACCTAATGAAAAACTGTTTTTT. Protein product: CASSQDGQGAPNEKLFF.

This clone was counted between two and nine times. The chain is built from TRBV7-8 and TRBJ1-4, with TRBD1 matching 8 bases. With V trimmed by 5 bases and J by 6 bases, 8 bases remained unmatched. Germline V CDR1 and CDR2: SGHVS, FQNEAQ. CDR3 length: 15 residues. The CDR3 sequence: CASSLRAGGDEKLFF. CDR3 DNA sequence: TGTGCCAGCAGCCTACGGGCAGGGGGCGATGAAAAACTGTTTTTT.